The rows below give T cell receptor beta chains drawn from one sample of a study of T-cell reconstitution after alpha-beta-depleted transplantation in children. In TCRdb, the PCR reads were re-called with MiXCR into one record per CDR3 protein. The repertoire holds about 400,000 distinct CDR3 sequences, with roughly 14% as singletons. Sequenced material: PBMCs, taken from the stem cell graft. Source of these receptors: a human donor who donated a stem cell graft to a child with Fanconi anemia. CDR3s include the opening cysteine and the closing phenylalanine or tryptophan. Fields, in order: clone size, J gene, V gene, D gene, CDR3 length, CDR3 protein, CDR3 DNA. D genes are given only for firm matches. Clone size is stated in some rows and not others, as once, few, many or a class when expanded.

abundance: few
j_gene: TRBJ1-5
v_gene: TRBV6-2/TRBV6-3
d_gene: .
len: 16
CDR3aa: CASSYSGAGRNQPQHF
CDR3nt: TGTGCCAGCAGTTACTCCGGTGCGGGACGAAATCAGCCCCAGCATTTT

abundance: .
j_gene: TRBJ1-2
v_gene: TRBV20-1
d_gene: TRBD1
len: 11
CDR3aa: CSGRDSYGYTF
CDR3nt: TGCAGTGGCCGGGACAGCTATGGCTACACCTTC

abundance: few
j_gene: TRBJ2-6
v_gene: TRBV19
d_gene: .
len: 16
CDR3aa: CASKGQTDSGANVLTF
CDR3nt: TGTGCCAGTAAAGGACAGACTGATTCTGGGGCCAACGTCCTGACTTTC

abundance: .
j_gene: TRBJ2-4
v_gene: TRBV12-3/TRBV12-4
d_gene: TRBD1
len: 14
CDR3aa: CASSRPTGITSPFF
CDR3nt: TGTGCCAGCAGTCGCCCGACAGGGATCACGAGCCCTTTCTTC

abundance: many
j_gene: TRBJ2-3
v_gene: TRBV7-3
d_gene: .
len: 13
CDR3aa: CASSFPPLSTQYF
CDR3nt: TGTGCCAGCAGCTTCCCCCCCTTATCTACGCAGTATTTT

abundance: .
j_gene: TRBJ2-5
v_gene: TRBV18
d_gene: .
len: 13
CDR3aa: CASSPSIQETQYF
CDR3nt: TGTGCCAGCTCACCCTCTATACAAGAGACCCAGTACTTC

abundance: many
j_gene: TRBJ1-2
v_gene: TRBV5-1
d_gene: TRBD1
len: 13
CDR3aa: CASSLEQGYGYTF
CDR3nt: TGCGCCAGCAGCTTGGAACAGGGGTATGGCTACACCTTC

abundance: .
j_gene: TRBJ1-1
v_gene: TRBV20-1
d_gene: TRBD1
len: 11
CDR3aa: CSAGQLPEAFF
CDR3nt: TGCAGTGCGGGACAGTTGCCTGAAGCTTTCTTT

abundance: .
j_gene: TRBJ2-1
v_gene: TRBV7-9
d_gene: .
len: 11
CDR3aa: CASSPEGEQFF
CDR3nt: TGTGCCAGCAGCCCAGAGGGTGAGCAGTTCTTC

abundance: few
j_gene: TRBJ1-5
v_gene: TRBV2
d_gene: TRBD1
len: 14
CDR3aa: CATQGANRNQPQHF
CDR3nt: TGTGCCACCCAGGGGGCTAATCGCAATCAGCCCCAGCATTTT

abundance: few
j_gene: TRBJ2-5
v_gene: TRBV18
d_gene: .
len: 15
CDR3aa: CASSPSRGVQETQYF
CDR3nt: TGTGCCAGCTCACCTTCGAGGGGGGTGCAAGAGACCCAGTACTTC

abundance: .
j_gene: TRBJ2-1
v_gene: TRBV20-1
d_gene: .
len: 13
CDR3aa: CSASGGNYNEQFF
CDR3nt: TGCAGTGCTAGCGGGGGCAACTACAATGAGCAGTTCTTC

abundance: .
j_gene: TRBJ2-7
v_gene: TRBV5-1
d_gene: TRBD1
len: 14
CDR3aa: CASSPGTGAFEQYF
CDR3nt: TGCGCCAGCAGCCCCGGGACAGGGGCGTTCGAGCAGTACTTC

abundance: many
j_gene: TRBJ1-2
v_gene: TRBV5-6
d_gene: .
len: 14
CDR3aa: CASSLDRVGYGYTF
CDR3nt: TGTGCCAGCAGCTTGGACAGGGTTGGCTATGGCTACACCTTC

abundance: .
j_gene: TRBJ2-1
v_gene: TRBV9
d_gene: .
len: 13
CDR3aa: CASSVVGDNEQFF
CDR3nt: TGTGCCAGCAGCGTAGTGGGGGACAATGAGCAGTTCTTC

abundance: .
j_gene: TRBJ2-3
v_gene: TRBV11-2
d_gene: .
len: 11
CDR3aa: CASSPDYTQYF
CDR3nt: TGTGCCAGCAGCCCAGATTATACGCAGTATTTT

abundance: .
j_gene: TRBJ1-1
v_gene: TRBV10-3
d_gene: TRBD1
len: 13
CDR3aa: CAIRATGGSEAFF
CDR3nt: TGTGCCATCAGAGCGACAGGGGGCTCTGAAGCTTTCTTT

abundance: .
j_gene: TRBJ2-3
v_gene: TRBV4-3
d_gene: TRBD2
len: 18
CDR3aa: CASSQKPRLAGGTDTQYF
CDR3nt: TGCGCCAGCAGCCAAAAACCCCGACTAGCGGGGGGGACAGATACGCAGTATTTT

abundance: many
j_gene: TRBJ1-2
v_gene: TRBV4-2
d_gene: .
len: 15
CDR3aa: CASSQGTEGYYGYTF
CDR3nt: TGTGCCAGCAGCCAAGGTACCGAAGGCTACTATGGCTACACCTTC

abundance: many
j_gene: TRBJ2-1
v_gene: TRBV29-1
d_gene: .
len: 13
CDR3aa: CSVSLQVYNEQFF
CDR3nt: TGCAGCGTCTCCCTTCAGGTTTACAATGAGCAGTTCTTC

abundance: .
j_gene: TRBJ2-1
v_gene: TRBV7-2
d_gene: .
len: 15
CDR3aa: CASSFTGPIVNEQFF
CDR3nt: TGTGCCAGCAGCTTTACAGGGCCCATCGTCAATGAGCAGTTCTTC

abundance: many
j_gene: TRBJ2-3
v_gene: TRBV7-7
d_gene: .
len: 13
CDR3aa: CASSFKGGGTQYF
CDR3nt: TGTGCTAGCAGCTTCAAAGGGGGGGGTACGCAGTATTTT

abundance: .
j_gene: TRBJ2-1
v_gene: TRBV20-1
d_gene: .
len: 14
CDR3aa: CSARSDPSYNEQFF
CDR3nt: TGCAGTGCTAGATCTGACCCCTCCTACAATGAGCAGTTCTTC

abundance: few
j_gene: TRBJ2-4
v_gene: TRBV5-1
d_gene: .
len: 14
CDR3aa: CASSLEGQDNIQYF
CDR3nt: TGCGCCAGCAGCTTGGAGGGCCAGGATAACATTCAGTACTTC

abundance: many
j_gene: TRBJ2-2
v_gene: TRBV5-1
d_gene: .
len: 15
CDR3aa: CASSLGGGPSGELFF
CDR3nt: TGCGCCAGCAGCTTGGGAGGCGGACCGTCCGGGGAGCTGTTTTTT

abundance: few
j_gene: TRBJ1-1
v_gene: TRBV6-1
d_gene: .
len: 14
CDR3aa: CASSPRWEHTEAFF
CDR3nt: TGTGCCAGCAGCCCAAGGTGGGAGCACACTGAAGCTTTCTTT

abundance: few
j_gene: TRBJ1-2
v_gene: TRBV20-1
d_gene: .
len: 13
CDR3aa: CSARINGHYGYTF
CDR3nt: TGCAGTGCTAGGATAAACGGCCACTATGGCTACACCTTC

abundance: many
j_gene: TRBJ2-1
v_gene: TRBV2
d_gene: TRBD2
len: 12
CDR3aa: CASQRGAYEQFF
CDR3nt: TGTGCCAGCCAGCGGGGGGCCTATGAGCAGTTCTTC

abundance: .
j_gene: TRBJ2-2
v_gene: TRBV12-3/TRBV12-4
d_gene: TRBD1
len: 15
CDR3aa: CASSPGTGPAGELFF
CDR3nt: TGTGCCAGCAGTCCCGGGACAGGGCCCGCCGGGGAGCTGTTTTTT

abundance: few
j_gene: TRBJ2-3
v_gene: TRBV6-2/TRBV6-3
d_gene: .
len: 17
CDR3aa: CASSYPLGGGLTDTQYF
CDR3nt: TGTGCCAGCAGTTACCCCCTGGGGGGGGGCCTCACAGATACGCAGTATTTT

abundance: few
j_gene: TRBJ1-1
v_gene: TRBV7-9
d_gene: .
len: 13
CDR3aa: CASSDQVNTEAFF
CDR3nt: TGTGCCAGCAGCGATCAGGTGAACACTGAAGCTTTCTTT

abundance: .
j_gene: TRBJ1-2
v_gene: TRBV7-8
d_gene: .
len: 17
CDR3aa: CASSLAAQAATNYGYTF
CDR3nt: TGTGCCAGCAGCTTAGCGGCGCAGGCAGCCACTAACTATGGCTACACCTTC

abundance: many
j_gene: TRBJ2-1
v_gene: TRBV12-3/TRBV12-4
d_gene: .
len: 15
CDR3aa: CASSLAWGAGNEQFF
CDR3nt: TGTGCCAGCAGTTTAGCATGGGGGGCCGGAAATGAGCAGTTCTTC

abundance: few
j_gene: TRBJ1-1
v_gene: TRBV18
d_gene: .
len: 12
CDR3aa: CASSPTDREAFF
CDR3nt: TGTGCCAGCTCACCAACAGACCGTGAAGCTTTCTTT

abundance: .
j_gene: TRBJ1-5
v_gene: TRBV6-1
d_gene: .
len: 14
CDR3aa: CASTSGIGWEPQHF
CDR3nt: TGTGCCAGCACCTCAGGGATAGGTTGGGAGCCCCAGCATTTT

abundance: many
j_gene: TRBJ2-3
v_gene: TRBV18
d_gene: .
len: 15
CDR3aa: CASSPPGGSTDTQYF
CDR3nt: TGTGCCAGCTCACCACCCGGAGGGAGCACAGATACGCAGTATTTT

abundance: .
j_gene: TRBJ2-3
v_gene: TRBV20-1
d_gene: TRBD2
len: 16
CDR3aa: CSAAGTSGGNTDTQYF
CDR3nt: TGCAGTGCTGCCGGGACTAGCGGGGGAAACACAGATACGCAGTATTTT

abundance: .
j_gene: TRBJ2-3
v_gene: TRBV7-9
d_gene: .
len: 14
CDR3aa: CASRGGGSPRTQYF
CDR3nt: TGTGCCAGCAGGGGGGGGGGCAGTCCTCGTACGCAGTATTTT

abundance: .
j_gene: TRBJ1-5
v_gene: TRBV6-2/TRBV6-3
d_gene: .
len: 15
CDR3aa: CASSPRGGWGQPQHF
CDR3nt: TGTGCCAGCAGTCCCCGGGGGGGCTGGGGTCAGCCCCAGCATTTT

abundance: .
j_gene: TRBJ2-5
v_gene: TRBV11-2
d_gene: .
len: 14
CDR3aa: CASSLYRQAETQYF
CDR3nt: TGTGCCAGCAGCCTATACAGGCAGGCGGAGACCCAGTACTTC

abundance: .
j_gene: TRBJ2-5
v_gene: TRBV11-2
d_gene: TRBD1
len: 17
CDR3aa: CASSPPTRQGAGETQYF
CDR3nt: TGTGCCAGCAGCCCCCCAACCCGACAGGGGGCAGGAGAGACCCAGTACTTC

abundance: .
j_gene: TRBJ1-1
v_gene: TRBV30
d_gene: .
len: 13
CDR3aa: CAWSDVTNTEAFF
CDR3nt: TGTGCCTGGAGTGACGTTACGAACACTGAAGCTTTCTTT

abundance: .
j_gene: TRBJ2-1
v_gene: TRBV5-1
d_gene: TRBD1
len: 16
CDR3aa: CASSARTGGTNNEQFF
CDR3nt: TGCGCCAGCAGCGCCAGGACAGGGGGAACGAACAATGAGCAGTTCTTC

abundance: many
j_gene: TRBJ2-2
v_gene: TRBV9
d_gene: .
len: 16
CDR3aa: CASSVTSPEAGGELFF
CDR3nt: TGTGCCAGCAGCGTGACCTCTCCCGAGGCGGGCGGGGAGCTGTTTTTT

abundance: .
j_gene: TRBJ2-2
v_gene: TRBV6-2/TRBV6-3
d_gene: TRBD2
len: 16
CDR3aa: CASSYDRGDYTGELFF
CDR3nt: TGTGCCAGCAGTTATGATCGGGGGGATTACACCGGGGAGCTGTTTTTT

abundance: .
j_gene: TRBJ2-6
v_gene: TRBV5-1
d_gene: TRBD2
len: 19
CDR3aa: CASSSGLAGGNSGANVLTF
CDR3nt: TGCGCCAGCAGCTCCGGACTAGCGGGGGGAAACTCTGGGGCCAACGTCCTGACTTTC

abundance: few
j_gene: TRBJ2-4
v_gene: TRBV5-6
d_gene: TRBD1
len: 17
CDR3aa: CASSPPGTGASKNIQYF
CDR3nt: TGTGCCAGCAGCCCCCCCGGGACAGGGGCGAGCAAAAACATTCAGTACTTC

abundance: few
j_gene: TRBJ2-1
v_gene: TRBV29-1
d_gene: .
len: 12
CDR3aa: CSVGWGYNEQFF
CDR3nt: TGCAGCGTTGGGTGGGGCTACAATGAGCAGTTCTTC

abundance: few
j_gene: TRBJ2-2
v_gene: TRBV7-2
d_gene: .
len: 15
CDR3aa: CASSLVVGWTGELFF
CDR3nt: TGTGCCAGCAGCTTAGTCGTAGGTTGGACCGGGGAGCTGTTTTTT

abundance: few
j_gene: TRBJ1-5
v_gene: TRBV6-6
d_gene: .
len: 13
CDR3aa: CASTLGGVQPQHF
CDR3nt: TGTGCCAGTACCCTCGGGGGAGTTCAGCCCCAGCATTTT

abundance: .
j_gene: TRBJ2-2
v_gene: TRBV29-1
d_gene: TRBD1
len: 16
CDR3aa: CSVVVQGAPNTGELFF
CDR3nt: TGCAGCGTTGTGGTACAGGGGGCGCCGAACACCGGGGAGCTGTTTTTT

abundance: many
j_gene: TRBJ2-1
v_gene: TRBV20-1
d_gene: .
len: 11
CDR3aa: CSARFYNEQFF
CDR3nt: TGCAGTGCTAGATTCTACAATGAGCAGTTCTTC

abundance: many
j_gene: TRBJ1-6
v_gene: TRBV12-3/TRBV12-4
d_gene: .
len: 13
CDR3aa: CASSLQGNSPLHF
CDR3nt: TGTGCCAGCAGTTTACAGGGTAATTCACCCCTCCACTTT

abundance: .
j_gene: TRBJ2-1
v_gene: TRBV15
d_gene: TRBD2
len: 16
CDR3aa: CATSRDLAGSYNEQFF
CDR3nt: TGTGCCACCAGCAGAGATTTAGCGGGCTCCTACAATGAGCAGTTCTTC